The 12 T cell receptor beta chains below all came from one sample that was sequenced in a study of blood T cell repertoires in COVID-19. This table comes from immunoSEQ multiplex PCR, and its TCRdb copy is limited to in-frame clones, with some not included. The sample lists 200,000 to 250,000 clones, around 80% seen once, with about 7% in the top ten. Sample: peripheral blood. Every receptor here comes from a woman aged 70-85 years with acute or convalescent COVID-19.

The chain uses TRBV19 and TRBJ2-5; the match to TRBD2 covers 8 bases. Germline CDR1 reads LNHDA; CDR2 reads SQIVND (reference sequence). With 6 bases clipped from V and 4 bases from J, the junction kept 4 bases outside the gene matches. The CDR3 consists of 13 residues. The CDR3 sequence is CASRAGGIETQYF. In DNA, the CDR3 is TGTGCCAGTAGGGCGGGGGGCATAGAGACCCAGTACTTC.

The J gene is TRBJ1-6, the V gene TRBV12-3 or TRBV12-4; D is perhaps TRBD1 (5 bases). The CDR3 has 13 amino acids. The V gene lost 5 bases and the J gene lost 7 bases, with 9 bases spanning the gap. In nucleotides, the CDR3 is TGTGCCAGCAGTCCAGGGAGGAATTCACCCCTCCACTTT. Encoded protein: CASSPGRNSPLHF.

The gene calls are TRBV20-1 and TRBJ1-5; 9 bases are shared with TRBD1. Per the germline V gene, CDR1 is DFQATT and CDR2 is SNEGSKA (reference sequence). Trimming cost V 3 bases and J 7 bases; bases outside gene matches: 10. This CDR3 spans 15 amino acids. The CDR3: CSASEGTGWGQPQHF. CDR3 sequence (DNA): TGCAGTGCTAGTGAAGGGACAGGGTGGGGACAGCCCCAGCATTTT.

The chain carries TRBV10-3 and TRBJ1-2; a weak D match, TRBD1 (6 bases). The CDR3 extends over 14 amino acids. The V gene lost 6 bases and the J gene lost 3 bases, with 14 bases spanning the gap. Germline-derived CDR1 and CDR2 are ENHRY and SYGVKD. The CDR3 DNA follows: TGTGCCATCAGATCGACAGGATCTGACTATGGCTACACCTTC. It yields the protein CAIRSTGSDYGYTF.

This chain joins TRBV19 and TRBJ2-1; TRBD1 agrees at 8 bases. Germline trimming cut 6 bases from V and 8 bases from J; bases unmatched to any gene: 6. CDR1 and CDR2 from the germline V gene are LNHDA and SQIVND (reference sequence). CDR3 length equals 13 residues. CDR3 sequence: CASRKGQGDEQFF. DNA for the CDR3: TGTGCCAGTAGGAAAGGACAGGGCGATGAGCAGTTCTTC. Full variable domain (remainder filled in from reference TRBV19 and TRBJ2-1): DGGITQSPKYLFRKEGQNVTLSCEQNLNHDAMYWYRQDPGQGLRLIYYSQIVNDFQKGDIAEGYSVSREKKESFPLTVTSAQKNPTAFYLCASRKGQGDEQFFGPGTRLTVL.

The V gene is TRBV6-6, the J gene TRBJ2-7; 7 positions agree with TRBD2. The CDR3 is 14 amino acids. The germline V gene encodes CDR1 MNHNY and CDR2 SVGAGI (reference sequence). Unmatched junction bases numbered 4, after V lost 4 bases and J lost 1 base. The CDR3 region is CASSSSGGSYEQYF. CDR3 coding DNA: TGTGCCAGCAGTTCATCCGGGGGGTCCTACGAGCAGTACTTC.

The V call is TRBV2, the J call TRBJ1-2; D remains unclear. The CDR3 consists of 12 residues. Per germline, CDR1 SNHLY and CDR2 FYNNEI. Trimming removed 7 bases from V and 10 bases from J, with 16 bases in between. CDR3 residues: CASNLDYDVYTF. The CDR3 DNA is TGTGCCAGCAATCTGGACTATGACGTCTACACCTTC.

This clone showed up just a few times. Other DNA sequences of this sample code for an identical CDR3. The V and J genes are TRBV7-3 and TRBJ2-2; D is uncertain. Per the germline V gene, CDR1 is SGHTA and CDR2 is FQGTGA. Trimming removed 5 bases at V and 2 bases at J, with 6 bases between. This CDR3 contains 13 residues. In DNA form, the CDR3 reads TGTGCCAGCAGCCTCCTAAACACCGGGGAGCTGTTTTTT. Translated: CASSLLNTGELFF.

The chain is built from TRBV7-9 and TRBJ1-2, with TRBD1 matching 9 bases. The J segment lost 4 bases and the V segment lost 5 bases, leaving 8 bases of the junction unmatched. Germline loops: CDR1 SEHNR, CDR2 FQNEAQ (reference sequence). The CDR3 is made up of 15 amino acids. The CDR3 DNA sequence: TGTGCCAGCAGCCCGACAGGGGGGGGCGCCTATGGCTACACCTTC. Translated: CASSPTGGGAYGYTF.

The chain has TRBV10-2 and TRBJ2-7, with 7 nucleotides matching TRBD1. This CDR3 contains 13 residues. V gave up 10 bases and J gave up 6 bases; unmatched junction bases: 12. Germline CDR1 and CDR2: WSHSY and SAAADI. The CDR3 nucleotides read TGCGCCACCCGGGAACAGACAGGGACCGAGCAGTACTTC. This translates into CATREQTGTEQYF.

The gene calls are TRBV6-1 and TRBJ1-2, with no clear D. There are 17 residues in the CDR3. Trimming removed 2 bases at V and 0 bases at J, with 16 bases between. Germline CDR1 and CDR2: MNHNS and SASEGT. CDR3: CASSESFSSEANYGYTF. For the CDR3, the DNA is TGTGCCAGCAGTGAAAGTTTTAGTTCGGAGGCTAACTATGGCTACACCTTC.

The chain links TRBV3-1 (or the pseudogene TRBV3-2) to TRBJ2-5, with D uncertain. The germline V gene encodes CDR1 LGHDT and CDR2 YNNKEL (reference sequence). V gave up 1 base and J gave up 1 base, with 10 bases separating them. The CDR3 contains 15 residues. This CDR3 is CASSQGWQVQETQYF. In DNA, the CDR3 is TGTGCCAGCAGCCAAGGGTGGCAGGTCCAAGAGACCCAGTACTTC.